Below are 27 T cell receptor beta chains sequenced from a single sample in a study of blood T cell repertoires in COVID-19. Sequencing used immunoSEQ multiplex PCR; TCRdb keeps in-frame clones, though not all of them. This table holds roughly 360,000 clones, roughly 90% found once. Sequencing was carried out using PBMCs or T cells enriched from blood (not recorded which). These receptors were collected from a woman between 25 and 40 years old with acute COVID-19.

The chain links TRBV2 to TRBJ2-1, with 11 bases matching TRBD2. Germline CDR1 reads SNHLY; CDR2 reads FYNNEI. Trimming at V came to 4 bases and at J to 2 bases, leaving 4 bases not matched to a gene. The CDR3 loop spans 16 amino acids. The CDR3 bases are TGTGCCAGCAGTGCCCTACTAGCGGGGGCCTACAATGAGCAGTTCTTC. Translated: CASSALLAGAYNEQFF.

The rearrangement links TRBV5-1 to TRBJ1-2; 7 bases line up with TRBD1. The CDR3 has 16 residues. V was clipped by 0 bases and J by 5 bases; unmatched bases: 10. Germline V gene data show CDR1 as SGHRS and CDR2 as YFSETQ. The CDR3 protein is CASSLVPRQGVYGYTF. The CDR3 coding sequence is TGCGCCAGCAGCTTGGTCCCTCGACAGGGAGTATATGGCTACACCTTC.

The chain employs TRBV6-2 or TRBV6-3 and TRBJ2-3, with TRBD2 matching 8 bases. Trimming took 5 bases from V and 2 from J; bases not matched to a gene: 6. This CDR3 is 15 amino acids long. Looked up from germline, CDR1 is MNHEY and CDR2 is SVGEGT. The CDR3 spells CASSHLAGYTDTQYF. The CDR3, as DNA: TGTGCCAGCAGTCACTTAGCGGGGTACACAGATACGCAGTATTTT.

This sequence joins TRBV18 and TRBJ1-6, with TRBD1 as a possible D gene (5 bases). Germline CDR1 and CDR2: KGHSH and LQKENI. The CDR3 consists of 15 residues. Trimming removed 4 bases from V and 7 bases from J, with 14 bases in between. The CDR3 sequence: CASSRTDGGNSPLHF. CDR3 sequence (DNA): TGTGCCAGCTCACGAACCGATGGGGGGAATTCACCCCTCCACTTT.

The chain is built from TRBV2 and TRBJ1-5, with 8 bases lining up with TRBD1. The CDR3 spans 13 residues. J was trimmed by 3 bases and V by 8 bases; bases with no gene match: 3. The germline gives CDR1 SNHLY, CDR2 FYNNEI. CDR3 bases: TGTGCCAGCCGGCAGGGGGCCAATCAGCCCCAGCATTTT. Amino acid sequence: CASRQGANQPQHF.

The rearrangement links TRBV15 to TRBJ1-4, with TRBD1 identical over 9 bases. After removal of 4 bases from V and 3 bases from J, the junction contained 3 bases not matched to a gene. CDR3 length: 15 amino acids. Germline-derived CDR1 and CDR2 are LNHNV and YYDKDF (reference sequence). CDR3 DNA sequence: TGTGCCACCAGCACACAGGGGGCTGCTAATGAAAAACTGTTTTTT. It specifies CATSTQGAANEKLFF.

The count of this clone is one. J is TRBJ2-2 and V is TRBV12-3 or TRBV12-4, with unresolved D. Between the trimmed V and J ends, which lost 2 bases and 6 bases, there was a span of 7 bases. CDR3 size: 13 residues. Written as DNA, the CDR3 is TGTGCCAGCAGTTTAATGGGCGCCGGGGAGCTGTTTTTT. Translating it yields CASSLMGAGELFF.

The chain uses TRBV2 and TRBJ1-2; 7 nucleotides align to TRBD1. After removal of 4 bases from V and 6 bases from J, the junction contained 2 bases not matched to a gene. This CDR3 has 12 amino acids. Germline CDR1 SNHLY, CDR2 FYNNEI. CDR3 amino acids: CASSVQGNGYTF. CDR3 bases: TGTGCCAGCAGTGTACAGGGGAATGGCTACACCTTC.

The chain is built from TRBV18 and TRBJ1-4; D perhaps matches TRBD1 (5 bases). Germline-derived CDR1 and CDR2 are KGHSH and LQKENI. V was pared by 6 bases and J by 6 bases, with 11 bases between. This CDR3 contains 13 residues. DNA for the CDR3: TGTGCCAGCTCCCGACAGTCTGATGAAAAACTGTTTTTT. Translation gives CASSRQSDEKLFF.

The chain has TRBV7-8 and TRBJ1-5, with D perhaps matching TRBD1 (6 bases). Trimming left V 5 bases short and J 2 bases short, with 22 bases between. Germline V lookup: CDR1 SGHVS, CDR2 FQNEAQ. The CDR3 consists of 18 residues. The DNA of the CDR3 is TGTGCCAGCAGCCTCAGGGGTGAGGGGGTATTGGGCAATCAGCCCCAGCATTTT. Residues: CASSLRGEGVLGNQPQHF.

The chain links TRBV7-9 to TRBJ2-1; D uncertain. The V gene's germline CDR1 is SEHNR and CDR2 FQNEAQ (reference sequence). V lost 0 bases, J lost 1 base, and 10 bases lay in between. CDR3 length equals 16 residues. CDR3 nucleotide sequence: TGTGCCAGCAGCTTAGCGGGCCGGCTTTCCTACAATGAGCAGTTCTTC. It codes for CASSLAGRLSYNEQFF. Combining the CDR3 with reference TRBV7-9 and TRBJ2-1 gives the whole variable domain DTGVSQNPRHKITKRGQNVTFRCDPISEHNRLYWYRQTLGQGPEFLTYFQNEAQLEKSRLLSDRFSAERPKGSFSTLEIQRTEQGDSAMYLCASSLAGRLSYNEQFFGPGTRLTVL.

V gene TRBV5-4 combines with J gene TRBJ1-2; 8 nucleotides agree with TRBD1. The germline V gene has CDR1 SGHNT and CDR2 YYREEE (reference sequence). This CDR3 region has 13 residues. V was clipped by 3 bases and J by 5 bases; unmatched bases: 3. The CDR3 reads CASSSQGGYGYTF. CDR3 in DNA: TGTGCCAGCAGCTCACAGGGGGGGTATGGCTACACCTTC.

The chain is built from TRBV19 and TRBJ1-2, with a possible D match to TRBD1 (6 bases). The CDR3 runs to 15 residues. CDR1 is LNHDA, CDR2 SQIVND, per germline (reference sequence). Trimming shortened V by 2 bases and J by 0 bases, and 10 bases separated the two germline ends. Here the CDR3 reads CASSIIGQPNYGYTF. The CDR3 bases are TGTGCCAGTAGTATAATCGGACAGCCTAACTATGGCTACACCTTC. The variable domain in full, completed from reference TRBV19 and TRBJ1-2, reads DGGITQSPKYLFRKEGQNVTLSCEQNLNHDAMYWYRQDPGQGLRLIYYSQIVNDFQKGDIAEGYSVSREKKESFPLTVTSAQKNPTAFYLCASSIIGQPNYGYTFGSGTRLTVV.

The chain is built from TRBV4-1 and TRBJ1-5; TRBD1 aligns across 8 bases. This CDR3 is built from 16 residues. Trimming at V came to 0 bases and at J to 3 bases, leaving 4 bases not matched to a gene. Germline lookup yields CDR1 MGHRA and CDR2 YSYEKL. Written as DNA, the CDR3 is TGCGCCAGCAGCCAAGAACAGGGGGACTACAATCAGCCCCAGCATTTT. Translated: CASSQEQGDYNQPQHF.

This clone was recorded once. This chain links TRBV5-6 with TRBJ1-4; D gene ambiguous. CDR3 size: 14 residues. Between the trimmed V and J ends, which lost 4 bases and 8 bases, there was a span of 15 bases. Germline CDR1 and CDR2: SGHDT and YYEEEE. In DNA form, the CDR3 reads TGTGCCAGCAGCCCTTCCGGAGGTGGAGAAAAACTGTTTTTT. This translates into CASSPSGGGEKLFF.

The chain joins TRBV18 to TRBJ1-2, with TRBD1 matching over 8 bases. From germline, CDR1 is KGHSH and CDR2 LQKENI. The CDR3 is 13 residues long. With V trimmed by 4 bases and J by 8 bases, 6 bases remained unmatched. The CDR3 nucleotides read TGTGCCAGCTCACTAAACAGGGGGATCGGCTACACCTTC. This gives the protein CASSLNRGIGYTF.

For the CDR3, the DNA is TGTGCCAGCAGCTTAGAGCCCTACACTGAAGCTTTCTTT. This gives the protein CASSLEPYTEAFF. The chain carries TRBV7-2 and TRBJ1-1; no clear D. Trimming stripped 1 base from V and 3 bases from J, with 6 bases between. The CDR3 extends over 13 amino acids. CDR1 SGHTA and CDR2 FQGNSA come from the germline V gene.

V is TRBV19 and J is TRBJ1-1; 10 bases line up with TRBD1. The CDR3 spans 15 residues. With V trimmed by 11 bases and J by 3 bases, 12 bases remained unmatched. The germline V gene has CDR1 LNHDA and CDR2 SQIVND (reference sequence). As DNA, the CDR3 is TGTGCCTCGCTAGGGCGGGGGACAGGGGACACTGAAGCTTTCTTT. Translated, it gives CASLGRGTGDTEAFF.

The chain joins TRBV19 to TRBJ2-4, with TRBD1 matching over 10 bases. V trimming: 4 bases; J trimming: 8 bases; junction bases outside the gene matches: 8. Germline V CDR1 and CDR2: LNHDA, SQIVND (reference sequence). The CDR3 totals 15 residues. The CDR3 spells CASSTAGTGEDIQYF. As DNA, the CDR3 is TGTGCCAGTAGTACCGCCGGGACAGGGGAGGACATTCAGTACTTC.

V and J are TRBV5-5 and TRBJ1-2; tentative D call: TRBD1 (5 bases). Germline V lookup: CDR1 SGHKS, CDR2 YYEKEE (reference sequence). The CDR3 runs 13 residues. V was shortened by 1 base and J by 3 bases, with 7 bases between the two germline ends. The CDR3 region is CASSLSTDYGYTF. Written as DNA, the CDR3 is TGTGCCAGCAGCTTGTCGACAGACTATGGCTACACCTTC.

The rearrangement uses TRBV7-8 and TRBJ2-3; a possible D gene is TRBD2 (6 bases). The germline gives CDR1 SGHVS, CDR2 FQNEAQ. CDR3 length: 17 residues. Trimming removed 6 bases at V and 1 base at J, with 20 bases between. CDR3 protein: CASRGGFSWQGTDTQYF. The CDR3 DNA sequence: TGTGCCAGCAGAGGAGGGTTTAGTTGGCAAGGCACAGATACGCAGTATTTT.

The CDR3 bases are TGTGCCAGTAGTAATACAGGTTACAGCAATCAGCCCCAGCATTTT. This gives the protein CASSNTGYSNQPQHF. This rearrangement joins TRBV19 to TRBJ1-5; a weak D match, TRBD1 (5 bases). Trimming left V 4 bases short and J 1 base short, with 11 bases between. This CDR3 spans 15 amino acids. Germline CDR1 is LNHDA and CDR2 is SQIVND (reference sequence).

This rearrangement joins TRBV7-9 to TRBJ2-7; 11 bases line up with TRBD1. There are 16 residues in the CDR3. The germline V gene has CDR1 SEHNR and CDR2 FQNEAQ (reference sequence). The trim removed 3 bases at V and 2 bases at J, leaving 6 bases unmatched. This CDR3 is CASSLHPGQGAYEQYF. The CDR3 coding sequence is TGTGCCAGCAGCTTGCACCCGGGACAGGGGGCCTACGAGCAGTACTTC.

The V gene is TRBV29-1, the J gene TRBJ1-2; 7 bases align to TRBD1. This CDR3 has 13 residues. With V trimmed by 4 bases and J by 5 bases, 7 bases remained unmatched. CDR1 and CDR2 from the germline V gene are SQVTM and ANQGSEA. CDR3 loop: CSVGRGQEYGYTF. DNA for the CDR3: TGCAGCGTTGGAAGGGGGCAAGAATATGGCTACACCTTC. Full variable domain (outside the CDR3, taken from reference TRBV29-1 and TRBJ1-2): SAVISQKPSRDICQRGTSLTIQCQVDSQVTMMFWYRQQPGQSLTLIATANQGSEATYESGFVIDKFPISRPNLTFSTLTVSNMSPEDSSIYLCSVGRGQEYGYTFGSGTRLTVV.

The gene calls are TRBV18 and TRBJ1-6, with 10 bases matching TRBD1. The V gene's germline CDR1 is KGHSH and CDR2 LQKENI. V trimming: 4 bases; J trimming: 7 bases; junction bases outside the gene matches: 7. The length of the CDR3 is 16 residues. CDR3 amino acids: CASSQNQDRGNSPLHF. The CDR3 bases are TGTGCCAGCTCACAAAACCAGGACAGGGGGAATTCACCCCTCCACTTT.

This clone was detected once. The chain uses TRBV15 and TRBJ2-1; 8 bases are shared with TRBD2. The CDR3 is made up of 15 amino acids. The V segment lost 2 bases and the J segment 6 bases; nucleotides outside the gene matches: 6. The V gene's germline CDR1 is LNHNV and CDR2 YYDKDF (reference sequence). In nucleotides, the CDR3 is TGTGCCACCAGCAGACGGGGGGGCCGAAGCAATGAGCAGTTCTTC. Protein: CATSRRGGRSNEQFF.

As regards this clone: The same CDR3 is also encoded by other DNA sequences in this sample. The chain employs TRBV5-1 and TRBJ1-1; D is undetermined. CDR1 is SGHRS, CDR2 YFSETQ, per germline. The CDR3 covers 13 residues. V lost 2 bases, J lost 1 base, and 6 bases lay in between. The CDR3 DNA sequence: TGCGCCAGCAGCTTTCAGGAGAACACTGAAGCTTTCTTT. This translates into CASSFQENTEAFF.